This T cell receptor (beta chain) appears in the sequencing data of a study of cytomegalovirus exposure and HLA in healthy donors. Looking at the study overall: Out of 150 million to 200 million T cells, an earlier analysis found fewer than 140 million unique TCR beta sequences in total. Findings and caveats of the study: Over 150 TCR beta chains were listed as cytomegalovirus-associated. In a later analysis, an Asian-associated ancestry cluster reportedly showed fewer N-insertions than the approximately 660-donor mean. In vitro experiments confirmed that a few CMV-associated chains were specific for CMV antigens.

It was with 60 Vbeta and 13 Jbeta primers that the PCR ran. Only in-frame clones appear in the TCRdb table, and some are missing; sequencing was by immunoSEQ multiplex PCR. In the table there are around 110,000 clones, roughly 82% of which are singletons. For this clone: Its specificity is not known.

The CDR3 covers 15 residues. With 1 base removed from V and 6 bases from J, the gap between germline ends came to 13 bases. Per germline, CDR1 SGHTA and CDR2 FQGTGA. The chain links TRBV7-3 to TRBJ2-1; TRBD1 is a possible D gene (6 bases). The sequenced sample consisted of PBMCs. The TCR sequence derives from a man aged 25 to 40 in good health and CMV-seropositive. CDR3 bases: TGTGCCAGCAGCTTAAACGTCGGGACACCCAATGAGCAGTTCTTC. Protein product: CASSLNVGTPNEQFF.